This T cell receptor beta chain came from a study of cytomegalovirus exposure and HLA in healthy donors (dated by TCRdb to about 2017). With respect to the entire study: In an earlier analysis of roughly 500 of the donors, 276 Gb of sequence data and 117 million unique TCR beta sequences from about 179 million T cells were reported. Donor age, sex, ethnicity and CMV serostatus were compiled together with the repertoire data. A later genetic analysis took genome-wide SNP genotypes for about 65% of the 666 donors and used that subset as a discovery cohort. The aim of the study was to test whether cataloging public T cell receptors could identify signatures of past pathogen exposure. A handful of DR-DQ haplotypes were handled as single units for association and clustering because linkage in the cohort was strong. Along with the roughly 670-subject first cohort, a separate validation cohort of over a hundred different subjects was used. High-throughput TCR immunosequencing, statistical association of individual TCRs with disease status, and machine learning were combined to predict cytomegalovirus infection status. An earlier analysis of approximately 580 of the donors used high-throughput TCR beta sequencing to judge whether each TCR beta V gene segment behaved as functional or pseudogenic. Roughly 310 gigabases of sequencing data and tens of millions of unique TCR sequences were included in an early release covering about 600 HLA-typed donors. Every discovery cohort repertoire had been produced on one sequencing platform. Of the 300 to 500 genotyped donors, 75% to 85% were placed in the genetic ancestry cluster associated with self-reported Caucasian donors. Across roughly 420 genotyped donors of the cohort, an average of approximately 200,000 unique TCR beta nucleotide sequences per donor were sequenced, and approximately 17% of those sequences were non-productive. HLA typing included class I and class II loci at four-digit resolution. Typing coverage differed by locus: A, B, C, DRB1 and DQB1 were typed in about 620-630 donors, DQA1 in 522, DPA1 in 600 to 610, and DPB1 in 472. A later analysis re-examined previously published TCR beta repertoires from 610 or so donors and added high-resolution HLA genotyping to investigate patterns of TCR occurrence. In the later analysis, no new phenotypic data were used to find candidate immune exposures; instead, reliance was placed on TCR beta sequences and their occurrence across donors. The T cell repertoires of under 700 subjects were profiled by immunosequencing and related to cytomegalovirus serostatus. What the work shows at the level of the full study, not this receptor alone: A later analysis associated about 18,000 TCR beta sequences with specific HLA alleles at a false discovery rate of 0.05. While some public TCRs were present in many individuals, most TCR sequences turned up only very rarely across donors. CMV serostatus was the only immune exposure information available for the cohort. Assigning TCR associations to individual alleles was difficult when HLA alleles, especially DR and DQ, strongly co-occurred. The sequencing pipeline was judged likely to have produced a cluster of highly shared sequence variants as a technical artifact. In the study, about 150 TCR beta chains were listed as associated with cytomegalovirus. Some IMGT-functional V segments, including TRBV6-2 and TRBV6-3, could not be distinguished by the 87-base-pair reads and were therefore excluded. Because counts were too low, 15 or so rarely observed V segments, including chromosome 9 orphons, were excluded from the earlier analysis of several hundred of the donors. A later analysis found that HLA-associated TCR beta chains were more clonally expanded and had lower generation probabilities than equally common non-associated chains. In a later analysis, the rate of TCR association differed among HLA loci, with DRB1 alleles having the most associated TCRs and HLA-C alleles having the fewest. Correlated functional status among segregating V segments might reflect linkage disequilibrium, but an unknown experimental factor could not be ruled out. A later analysis reported that several top co-occurrence clusters appeared linked to parvovirus B19, influenza, CMV and Epstein-Barr virus. According to the authors, the approach could potentially be generalized to other disease states and immunological phenotypes. In an earlier analysis of several hundred of the donors, most TCR beta V segments were observed in productive rearrangements about 87% or about 30% of the time, broadly matching IMGT annotations. The classifier was reported to diagnose cytomegalovirus status with high specificity and sensitivity in both the original and validation cohorts. Because HLA typing was unavailable for some donors at each locus, only the typed subset was used in association tests. Roughly uniform sequencing depth across donors was assumed in presence/absence analyses, although this assumption may not hold. According to a later analysis, most CMV-associated TCR beta chains appeared to be HLA-restricted, and the HLA associations seemed to be driven largely by CMV exposure. A later genetic analysis reported fewer N-insertions in productive TCRs among donors in an Asian-associated ancestry cluster than the roughly 700-donor mean. A further reported finding was that TCR beta sequences accurately predicted the HLA-A and HLA-B alleles for most subjects in the first cohort. In vitro tests confirmed that a few of the cytomegalovirus-associated TCR beta chains recognize cytomegalovirus antigens. Only TCR beta chains were sequenced in this cohort, and the absence of alpha or paired-chain data limited detectable features. In a later genetic analysis, a missense DCLRE1C variant was associated with V-gene and J-gene trimming of TCR beta chains, and the association was replicated in an independent cohort.

Receptors were amplified or captured by the immunoSEQ multiplex PCR assay. For the multiplex PCR, a mixture combining 60 forward primers for TCR Vbeta segments and 13 reverse primers for TCR Jbeta segments was used. The CDR3 region of rearranged TCR beta genes was amplified from genomic DNA with a multiplex PCR assay. On the Illumina HiSeq System, the amplified TCR beta libraries were sequenced as 87-base-pair reads. Under the source paper's analysis protocol: A later analysis counted tens of millions of unique TCR beta chains across the 500 to 850 repertoires, and 10 million to 11 million of these chains were shared by at least two donors. Raw reads were error-corrected and collapsed into unique sequences by a nearest-neighbor algorithm in which closely related sequences were merged to remove PCR and sequencing errors. CDR3 sequences were aligned to IMGT reference sequences to assign V, D and J gene segments. For a sequence to be retained, a match of at least six nucleotides was required to both a V gene segment and a J gene segment. Rearrangements were classified as productive when the CDR3 lacked stop codons and remained in frame with V and J, and all other rearrangements were classified as non-productive. Following IMGT convention, CDR3 was defined as the stretch from the second conserved V-encoded cysteine to the conserved J-encoded phenylalanine. Sequences without an unambiguous match to a single V gene segment were excluded from the earlier analysis of several hundred of the donors. An earlier analysis of almost 600 of the donors classified V segments as functional when productive rearrangements were above 56.7% and as segregating when the standard deviation between donors was above 5%. A statistical classification framework was developed to diagnose cytomegalovirus status using the catalog of TCR beta chain sequences. In a later analysis, TCR nucleotide sequences were compared against IMGT/GENE-DB human TR gene sequences so that V and J genes could be assigned. The TCRdist pipeline was used in a later analysis to assign CDR3 sequences and most-parsimonious VDJ recombination scenarios. In a later analysis, every TCR beta chain was defined by the combination of its CDR3 amino acid sequence and its V-gene family, and reads without a unique V-gene family were dropped. A later analysis removed 550 to 650 highly shared, low-generation-probability nucleotide sequences to deal with suspected cross-contamination and a sequencing artifact. In a later analysis, a clonal expansion index was calculated for each public chain from normalized within-repertoire ranks of inferred template counts. In a later analysis, generation probabilities were computed using a VDJ recombination model fitted to out-of-frame rearrangements, and the results were checked against IGoR. A later analysis scored TCR-TCR, TCR-HLA and TCR-CMV co-occurrence with hypergeometric tests, applying a repertoire-size bias correction to TCR pairs. False discovery rates were estimated in a later analysis by permuting HLA or CMV assignments 20 times. In a later analysis, co-occurring TCRs were grouped with DBSCAN, and TCRdist sequence similarity was added when clustering was performed within HLA-allele-positive subsets. Co-occurrence clustering excluded repertoires with fewer than 30,000 or more than 120,000 public chains, plus five with anomalous nucleotide sharing. The source is immuneACCESS, and TCRdb retained only in-frame sequences with V and J called. Part of the clones is not carried over; for the studies checked, unresolved V genes explain less than half of this, and the remainder is unexplained. The V and J calls and clone size are taken from that table; D and trimming were inferred from the DNA. This sample gives roughly 120,000 clones in total; 76% of them show up just once. The ten top clones hold roughly 12% of the sample.

In the case of this clone: The specificity of this receptor is unknown. No clone much larger than this one lies a single base away; base qualities are absent.

Trimming at the junction amounts to 4 bases on V and 6 bases on J, and the germline ends lie 17 bases apart. From cysteine to phenylalanine, the CDR3 is 15 amino acids long. Here the CDR3 DNA is all that survives: 45 bases in frame from base 1. CDR1 SGHRS and CDR2 YFSETQ are derived from the germline V gene. The cohort consisted of 666 healthy bone marrow donors. At the time of sampling, every cohort member was nominally healthy, though immune exposures that went unrecorded were likely present. The donor tested CMV seropositive, placing the donor among the roughly 300 seropositive members of the cohort. Every donor gave a peripheral blood sample, and the peripheral blood mononuclear cells from that sample were used for TCR beta sequencing. Genomic DNA was extracted from the blood cell samples with the Qiagen DNeasy Blood Extraction Kit.

What was sequenced was PBMCs. The sequence came from a man between 25 and 39 years old in good health and CMV-seropositive. The V and J segments used are TRBV5-1 and TRBJ1-5, with TRBD1 perhaps the D gene, on 5 matching bases. The DNA is TGCGCCAGCAGCCTCCGGGGGGGGAGAGGTCAGCCCCAGCATTTT. It specifies CASSLRGGRGQPQHF.